Presented here are 19 T cell receptor beta chains from one specimen sequenced in a study of blood T cell repertoires in COVID-19. Produced via immunoSEQ multiplex PCR; TCRdb's table is partial and in-frame only. The sample holds roughly 230,000 clones, about 85% seen once. Specimen: PBMCs or T cells enriched from blood (not recorded which). The receptors shown here come from a woman aged 45-65 years who had been exposed to COVID-19.

The chain links TRBV5-1 to TRBJ2-1; D possibly corresponds to TRBD1 (5 bases). V was cut by 0 bases and J by 9 bases, with 7 bases left in between. CDR3 size: 12 residues. CDR1 is SGHRS, CDR2 YFSETQ, per germline. CDR3 coding DNA: TGCGCCAGCAGCTTGGTAGGGGCTGAGCAGTTCTTC. Amino acids: CASSLVGAEQFF.

Only a few counts were recorded for this clone. This chain uses TRBV5-6 with TRBJ1-3; D perhaps matches TRBD1 (5 bases). Trimming took 0 bases from V and 2 from J, leaving 6 bases between them. Germline CDR1 and CDR2: SGHDT and YYEEEE. The CDR3 contains 14 residues. This chain's CDR3 is CASSLAGTGNTIYF. The CDR3 DNA reads as TGTGCCAGCAGCTTGGCAGGGACTGGAAACACCATATATTTT.

There are a few counts of this clone. This chain's CDR3 is CASSYTGSEQYF. The DNA of the CDR3 is TGTGCCAGCAGTTATACAGGGAGCGAGCAGTACTTC. This chain joins TRBV25-1 and TRBJ2-7; possible D gene TRBD1, 6 bases. V lost 5 bases to trimming and J lost 6 bases, with 11 bases between them. The germline gives CDR1 MGHDK, CDR2 SYGVNS. This CDR3 has 12 amino acids.

V and J are TRBV27 and TRBJ2-5; D gene unclear. The CDR3 loop spans 14 amino acids. The germline V gene has CDR1 MNHEY and CDR2 SMNVEV (reference sequence). The V and J ends lost 3 bases and 3 bases respectively, with 11 bases between them. The CDR3 nucleotides are TGTGCCAGCAGTTTCACCGGTACTAAAGAGACCCAGTACTTC. This translates into CASSFTGTKETQYF.

The CDR3 reads CASSRTGMNTEAFF. For the CDR3, the DNA is TGTGCCAGCTCACGGACAGGGATGAACACTGAAGCTTTCTTT. The V call is TRBV18, the J call TRBJ1-1; TRBD1 agrees at 8 bases. V was pared by 4 bases and J by 0 bases, with 1 base of the junction left unmatched. The germline gives CDR1 KGHSH, CDR2 LQKENI. The length of the CDR3 is 14 residues.

The V and J genes are TRBV27 and TRBJ1-5; D unresolved. Germline CDR1 reads MNHEY; CDR2 reads SMNVEV (reference sequence). The CDR3 runs to 10 residues. Trimming took 8 bases from V and 5 from J, leaving 4 bases between them. CDR3 residues: CASGYQPQHF. CDR3 DNA: TGTGCCAGCGGCTATCAGCCCCAGCATTTT.

This chain links TRBV11-2 with TRBJ1-1; D not certain. The CDR3 has 14 residues. Germline V lookup: CDR1 SGHAT, CDR2 FQNNGV. With 5 bases removed from V and 1 base from J, the gap between germline ends came to 11 bases. CDR3 bases: TGTGCCAGCAGCCCTTACACGGGGAACACTGAAGCTTTCTTT. This gives the protein CASSPYTGNTEAFF.

CDR3 protein: CASPKGRGETQYF. The CDR3 DNA reads as TGTGCCAGCCCCAAAGGCAGGGGAGAGACCCAGTACTTC. The rearrangement uses TRBV21-1 and TRBJ2-5; the D call in the table, TRBD1, was not verified against the DNA. TRBV21-1 is termed a pseudogene. CDR3 length: 13 amino acids.

The rearrangement joins TRBV27 to TRBJ2-2; D is ambiguous. The germline V gene encodes CDR1 MNHEY and CDR2 SMNVEV (reference sequence). CDR3 length: 12 amino acids. Trimming removed 2 bases at V and 6 bases at J, with 4 bases between. CDR3: CASSLGPGELFF. CDR3 in DNA: TGTGCCAGCAGTTTAGGGCCCGGGGAGCTGTTTTTT.

The chain links TRBV28 to TRBJ1-1; D may be TRBD1 (6 bases). The V and J ends lost 6 bases and 4 bases respectively, with 18 bases between them. This CDR3 has 15 residues. Germline CDR1 reads MDHEN; CDR2 reads SYDVKM. Here the CDR3 DNA reads TGTGCCAGCAGCCCCATCTATGACAGGATCACTGAAGCTTTCTTT. Translation: CASSPIYDRITEAFF.

This clone was picked up a small number of times. The V gene is TRBV5-1, the J gene TRBJ1-1; possibly TRBD1 for D (5 bases). Trimming removed 0 bases from V and 8 bases from J, with 11 bases in between. The CDR3 consists of 13 residues. Germline CDR1 SGHRS, CDR2 YFSETQ. This chain's CDR3 is CASSLADSTEAFF. The CDR3 coding sequence is TGCGCCAGCAGCTTGGCCGACAGTACGGAAGCTTTCTTT.

V and J are TRBV6-5 and TRBJ2-7; a possible D gene is TRBD2 (6 bases). Germline V gene data show CDR1 as MNHEY and CDR2 as SVGAGI. The CDR3 is 11 amino acids. Trimming shortened V by 8 bases and J by 1 base, and 6 bases separated the two germline ends. The CDR3 loop reads CASGGSYEQYF. CDR3 in DNA: TGTGCCAGCGGGGGGTCCTACGAGCAGTACTTC.

The chain couples TRBV7-8 to TRBJ2-2; no clear D gene. In germline, CDR1 is SGHVS, CDR2 FQNEAQ. The CDR3 extends over 13 amino acids. V lost 3 bases, J lost 4 bases, and 6 bases lay in between. Here the CDR3 reads CASSFHSTGELFF. The CDR3 DNA follows: TGTGCCAGCAGCTTCCACAGCACCGGGGAGCTGTTTTTT.

The chain employs TRBV25-1 and TRBJ1-1; no clear D gene. V gave up 0 bases and J gave up 0 bases, with 17 bases separating them. CDR1 is MGHDK and CDR2 is SYGVNS in the germline V gene. The CDR3 length is 18 residues. The CDR3 loop is CASSEYGGDTLMNTEAFF. CDR3 nucleotide sequence: TGTGCCAGCAGTGAATATGGAGGTGATACCTTAATGAACACTGAAGCTTTCTTT. Combining the CDR3 with reference TRBV25-1 and TRBJ1-1 gives the whole variable domain EADIYQTPRYLVIGTGKKITLECSQTMGHDKMYWYQQDPGMELHLIHYSYGVNSTEKGDLSSESTVSRIRTEHFPLTLESARPSHTSQYLCASSEYGGDTLMNTEAFFGQGTRLTVV.

The chain is built from TRBV11-3 and TRBJ2-2; 14 bases agree with TRBD2. Germline CDR1 and CDR2: SGHNT and YENEEA. V dropped 5 bases and J dropped 7; count of bases not matched to a gene: 6. The CDR3 consists of 16 residues. The CDR3, as DNA: TGTGCCAGCAGCCCCCGGACTAGCGGGGGGAGCGGGGAGCTGTTTTTT. Translating gives CASSPRTSGGSGELFF.

The chain links TRBV28 to TRBJ1-5; D is perhaps TRBD1 (6 bases). Trimming removed 5 bases at V and 6 bases at J, with 14 bases between. CDR1 MDHEN and CDR2 SYDVKM come from the germline V gene. The CDR3 is made up of 14 amino acids. The DNA for the CDR3 is TGTGCCAGCAGTCCTACACAGGGTACTCAGCCCCAGCATTTT. It codes for CASSPTQGTQPQHF.

The chain has TRBV18 and TRBJ1-5, with no clear D. The CDR3 has 14 amino acids. The V and J ends lost 3 bases and 3 bases respectively, with 9 bases between them. Germline values: CDR1 KGHSH, CDR2 LQKENI. CDR3 coding DNA: TGTGCCAGCTCACCCTCGGGTTTCAATCAGCCCCAGCATTTT. Protein sequence: CASSPSGFNQPQHF.

The chain recombines TRBV6-5 with TRBJ2-3; D is ambiguous. Trimming took 4 bases from V and 0 from J, leaving 8 bases between them. This CDR3 comprises 14 residues. The germline gives CDR1 MNHEY, CDR2 SVGAGI. As DNA, the CDR3 is TGTGCCAGCAGTTCGGTCATAAGCACAGATACGCAGTATTTT. It is translated as CASSSVISTDTQYF.

This chain links TRBV28 with TRBJ2-7; 9 nucleotides match TRBD1. CDR3 size: 15 residues. V lost 5 bases, J lost 1 base, and 6 bases stayed unmatched. The germline CDR1 and CDR2 sequences are MDHEN and SYDVKM. CDR3 residues: CASSTSGTGSYEQYF. For the CDR3, the DNA is TGTGCCAGCAGTACTTCCGGGACAGGGTCCTACGAGCAGTACTTC.